These T cell receptor beta chains were read from a single sample in a study of beta chain features in type 1 diabetes. The method was immunoSEQ multiplex PCR; TCRdb's version includes in-frame clones alone and lacks a portion of them. In the table there are under 950,000 clones, 17% of which are singletons. Input material: naive CD4+ T cells from blood. The receptors shown here come from a young woman in good health. Each CDR3 is given with its conserved first and last residue. The D gene is left open where the match is weak. The size of a clone is reported for some rows only, either as once, few or many, or as a class for expanded clones.

>.|TRBV18|TRBJ1-1|.
TGTGCCAGCTCACCCTATAACAGGAGGAGCACTGAAGCTTTCTTT
CASSPYNRRSTEAFF
>TRBD2|TRBV5-1|TRBJ2-1|few
TGCGCCAGCAGCTTGGAGGGGACTAGGCTTTACAATGAGCAGTTCTTC
CASSLEGTRLYNEQFF
>TRBD1|TRBV11-2|TRBJ2-6|few
TGTGCCAGCAGCTTACGACAGGGGCAATTTTCTGGGGCCAACGTCCTGACTTTC
CASSLRQGQFSGANVLTF
>TRBD1|TRBV9|TRBJ2-2|few
TGTGCCAGCAGCACACAGGGGGCTAGTATACCCGGGGAGCTGTTTTTT
CASSTQGASIPGELFF
>.|TRBV21-1|TRBJ2-7|few
TGTGCCAGCAGCAAATTTAACAGCCTACCCTACGAGCAGTACTTC
CASSKFNSLPYEQYF
>TRBD1|TRBV4-2|TRBJ1-1|few
TGTGCCAGCAGCTACGGACAGGGTAGTACTGAAGCTTTCTTT
CASSYGQGSTEAFF
>TRBD1|TRBV7-2|TRBJ2-2|few
TGTGCCAGCAGTAGACAGGGGGCGGTAGGCGGGGAGCTGTTTTTT
CASSRQGAVGGELFF
>.|TRBV11-2|TRBJ1-1|few
TGTGCCAGCAGCTTATCGCGGGGGGCCACTGAAGCTTTCTTT
CASSLSRGATEAFF
>TRBD2|TRBV6-5|TRBJ2-7|.
TGTGCCAGCAGTTATGGTGGCGGGAGGTGGCACGAGCAGTACTTC
CASSYGGGRWHEQYF
>.|TRBV2|TRBJ1-2|few
TGTGCCACTACTTCCATCGGGTCCGTCCACACCTTC
CATTSIGSVHTF
>.|TRBV5-6|TRBJ2-1|few
TGTGCCAGCAGCTTAGGTGGTGAGCAGTTCTTC
CASSLGGEQFF
>.|TRBV5-5|TRBJ2-5|.
TGTGCCAGCAGCTTCCTCGGGAGCAGGGAAGAGACCCAGTACTTC
CASSFLGSREETQYF
>.|TRBV7-9|TRBJ2-5|.
TGTGCCCTCTCGGACCAAGAGACCCAGTACTTC
CALSDQETQYF
>.|TRBV29-1|TRBJ1-1|.
TGCAGCGTTGAACTTCTGCGGGGGATCAGGGCTTTCTTT
CSVELLRGIRAFF
>TRBD1|TRBV15|TRBJ2-7|.
TGTGCCACCAGCGTGAAAGGGGGCTCGGACGAGCAGTACTTC
CATSVKGGSDEQYF
>TRBD1|TRBV27|TRBJ1-4|.
TGTGCCAGCAGTCTGACCCGACAGGGGGGAACTAATGAAAAACTGTTTTTT
CASSLTRQGGTNEKLFF
>.|TRBV28|TRBJ2-2|.
TGTGCCAGCGAACCAGTCGTGGGACCGCTGTTTTTT
CASEPVVGPLFF
>.|TRBV7-2|TRBJ2-7|few
TGTGCCAGCAGCTTAGCGAGCGGACAGTACGAGCAGTACTTC
CASSLASGQYEQYF
>TRBD1|TRBV18|TRBJ1-2|few
TGTGCCAGCTCACAAACGGACAGGGGCTACACCTTC
CASSQTDRGYTF
>.|TRBV28|TRBJ2-5|few
TGTGCCAGCAGTTTTTCCTGGGGGCCACAAGAGACCCAGTACTTC
CASSFSWGPQETQYF
>.|TRBV2|TRBJ2-5|.
TGTGCCAGCATTGGGGCCCAAGAGACCCAGTACTTC
CASIGAQETQYF
>TRBD2|TRBV9|TRBJ2-3|few
TGTGCCAGCAGCGCCAGAGGATTGGGACTAGCGGGAGGGGGCACAGATACGCAGTATTTT
CASSARGLGLAGGGTDTQYF
>.|TRBV7-9|TRBJ2-5|few
TGTGCCAGCATGACCCGGGGCTTCCAAGAGACCCAGTACTTC
CASMTRGFQETQYF
>.|TRBV7-2|TRBJ2-3|many
TGTGCCAGCAGCTCGGGACCGCTGGATACGCAGTATTTT
CASSSGPLDTQYF
>.|TRBV11-3|TRBJ2-7|.
TGTGCCAGCAGCTTAGATTTGGCATCCGAGCAGTACTTC
CASSLDLASEQYF
>.|TRBV27|TRBJ1-1|few
TGTGCCAACCCTGAAGCTTTCTTT
CANPEAFF
>TRBD1|TRBV27|TRBJ2-7|.
TGTGCCAGCAGTTTGACAGGGGGCGTGGGTGAGCAGTACTTC
CASSLTGGVGEQYF
>.|TRBV7-9|TRBJ2-5|.
TGTGCCAGCAGCTACCGGGAGAAAGAGACCCAGTACTTC
CASSYREKETQYF
>TRBD2|TRBV5-1|TRBJ2-1|.
TGCGCCAGCAGCTTGGCCGGACTAGGGGTCTCCACTGAGCAGTTCTTC
CASSLAGLGVSTEQFF
>TRBD2|TRBV2|TRBJ2-7|.
TGTGCCAGCAGTGAGTCCCTAGCGGGAGTGCAGTACTTC
CASSESLAGVQYF
>.|TRBV14|TRBJ2-3|few
TGTGCCAGCAGCCAAGGGAGAGAGAGCGGAGATACGCAGTATTTT
CASSQGRESGDTQYF
>.|TRBV9|TRBJ2-3|.
TGTGCCAGCAGCGTAGAAGTAACCACAGATACGCAGTATTTT
CASSVEVTTDTQYF
>TRBD2|TRBV9|TRBJ2-7|few
TGTGCCAGCAGCGTTGGGCGGGAGTCTTCCTACGAGCAGTACTTC
CASSVGRESSYEQYF
>.|TRBV7-2|TRBJ2-3|.
TGTGCCAGCAGCTTAGTTGCTAGCACAGATACGCAGTATTTT
CASSLVASTDTQYF
>TRBD2|TRBV6-5|TRBJ2-1|.
TGTGCCAGCAGCTACACTAGCGGTTCCTACAATGAGCAGTTCTTC
CASSYTSGSYNEQFF
>.|TRBV2|TRBJ2-1|few
TGTGCCACCAGTCCATCGGGGACTTCCAATGAGCAGTTCTTC
CATSPSGTSNEQFF
>TRBD1|TRBV19|TRBJ2-7|few
TGTGCCAGTGGTATTACAGGGGGCGCAGGTTACGAGCAGTACTTC
CASGITGGAGYEQYF
>.|TRBV5-1|TRBJ2-6|few
TGCGCCAGCACCTGGCTCCAGGGTCGTGGGGCCAACGTCCTGACTTTC
CASTWLQGRGANVLTF
>.|TRBV4-2|TRBJ2-7|few
TGTGCCAGCAGCCAAGAGGGGGACTCCTACGAGCAGTACTTC
CASSQEGDSYEQYF
>.|TRBV6-5|TRBJ1-1|few
TGTGCCAGCAGTCTTAACAGGAACACTGAAGCTTTCTTT
CASSLNRNTEAFF
>TRBD2|TRBV5-1|TRBJ2-1|few
TGCGCCAGCAGCTTGACTAGCGGGAGGGCCCACGGAAGGTTCTTC
CASSLTSGRAHGRFF